This passage covers 9 T cell receptor beta chains from one sample sequenced in a study of early T cells in non-severe SARS-CoV-2 infection. TCRdb re-derived calls from the 5' RACE reads in MiXCR, one entry per CDR3 protein. The data contain tens of thousands of distinct CDR3 sequences, roughly 14% of them singletons. This specimen consisted of whole blood, obtained at baseline. All receptors come from an adult who was a healthcare worker with PCR-confirmed SARS-CoV-2 infection or an uninfected control (not recorded which).

The gene calls are TRBV6-6 and TRBJ2-1, with a weak D call TRBD1 (6 bases). The CDR3 has 14 residues. In germline, CDR1 is MNHNY, CDR2 SVGAGI (reference sequence). The V gene lost 4 bases and the J gene lost 5 bases, with 12 bases spanning the gap. CDR3 region: CASSFHRDNNEQFF. CDR3 coding DNA: TGTGCCAGCAGTTTTCACCGGGACAACAATGAGCAGTTCTTC.

This chain uses TRBV11-2 with TRBJ1-2, with D unresolved. The CDR3 runs to 14 residues. V was trimmed by 3 bases and J by 8 bases, leaving 16 bases between them. The germline CDR1 and CDR2 sequences are SGHAT and FQNNGV. As DNA, the CDR3 is TGTGCCAGCAGCTTGGCGCGCCCTACGCACGGCTACACCTTC. This codes for CASSLARPTHGYTF.

Points on this clonotype: At one end the junction does not follow the germline gene, possibly because of a read error. This rearrangement joins TRBV5-6 to TRBJ2-2, with no clear D. The CDR3 consists of 12 residues. Germline V lookup: CDR1 SGHDT, CDR2 YYEEEE. CDR3 in amino acids: CVSSWMTGELFF. The CDR3 nucleotides read TGTGTCAGCAGCTGGATGACCGGGGAGCTGTTTTTT.

The chain recombines TRBV18 with TRBJ1-4, with D unresolved. Between the trimmed V and J ends, which lost 6 bases and 5 bases, there was a span of 7 bases. This CDR3 has 12 residues. Per germline, CDR1 KGHSH and CDR2 LQKENI. The CDR3 region is CASSPYNEKLFF. DNA for the CDR3: TGTGCCAGCTCCCCCTACAATGAAAAACTGTTTTTT.

This clonotype was detected a few times. The chain carries TRBV9 and TRBJ2-3, with TRBD1 matching over 9 bases. J lost 9 bases, V lost 3 bases, and 5 bases had no gene match. Germline-derived CDR1 and CDR2 are SGDLS and YYNGEE. The CDR3 contains 13 residues. As DNA, the CDR3 is TGTGCCAGCAGCGGGACAGGGGACACGACGCAGTATTTT. It translates to CASSGTGDTTQYF.

This clonotype was seen a few times. The gene calls are TRBV2 and TRBJ1-2; the match to TRBD1 covers 10 bases. Trimming removed 7 bases from V and 6 bases from J; junction bases left unmatched: 2. The CDR3 spans 12 residues. The germline CDR1 and CDR2 sequences are SNHLY and FYNNEI. For the CDR3, the DNA is TGTGCCAGCACTGGGACAGGGGATGGCTACACCTTC. Translated: CASTGTGDGYTF.

V is TRBV10-1 and J is TRBJ2-1, with D hard to call. Germline V CDR1 and CDR2: WNHNN, SYGVQD (reference sequence). The CDR3 loop spans 16 amino acids. V lost 3 bases and J 0 bases, leaving 12 bases between the germline ends. The CDR3 loop is CASSDLAFDSYNEQFF. CDR3 DNA: TGCGCCAGCAGTGACCTTGCTTTCGACTCCTACAATGAGCAGTTCTTC.

About this clonotype itself: Germline is not matched at one junction end, which may reflect a read error. The rearrangement joins TRBV29-1 to TRBJ2-5; 9 nucleotides agree with TRBD2. CDR1 is SQVTM, CDR2 ANQGSEA, per germline. The CDR3 consists of 13 residues. CDR3 in amino acids: CSLEAAGGGTQYF. The CDR3 DNA sequence: TGCAGCCTTGAGGCAGCGGGAGGAGGGACCCAGTACTTC.

This clonotype has ten or more counts. The chain recombines TRBV5-4 with TRBJ2-7, with D possibly being TRBD1 (6 bases). Trimming took 4 bases from V and 2 from J, leaving 10 bases between them. The CDR3 runs to 13 residues. The germline gives CDR1 SGHNT, CDR2 YYREEE (reference sequence). CDR3 sequence: CASSTTGTYEQYF. In DNA, the CDR3 is TGTGCCAGCAGCACGACAGGCACCTACGAGCAGTACTTC.